This T cell receptor beta chain appears in the sequencing data of a study of cytomegalovirus exposure and HLA in healthy donors. Looking at the study overall: The approximately 670 first-cohort repertoires shared a platform with the 120 or so validation repertoires, as reported in a later analysis.

With V trimmed by 5 bases and J by 4 bases, 5 bases remained unmatched. CDR3 size: 14 residues. The germline V gene encodes CDR1 MNHEY and CDR2 SMNVEV (reference sequence). TCRdb's table, derived via immunoSEQ multiplex PCR, lists solely in-frame clones and lacks some. The sample carries more than 85,000 clones, 85% to 95% recorded once. Remarks on this clone: Its antigen is as yet unknown.

Donors were drawn from the approximately 110-subject validation cohort, separate from the approximately 700-subject first cohort. Overall study results and limits: A list of 164 TCR beta chains associated with cytomegalovirus was given. Diagnosis of cytomegalovirus status made by the classifier reportedly showed high specificity and sensitivity.

This clonotype originated in a young woman in good health and CMV-seronegative. The rearrangement links TRBV27 to TRBJ1-1, with 9 bases identical to TRBD1. Sequencing used PBMCs. The CDR3: CASSPGQGFTEAFF. CDR3 nucleotide sequence: TGTGCCAGCAGTCCGGGACAGGGTTTCACTGAAGCTTTCTTT.